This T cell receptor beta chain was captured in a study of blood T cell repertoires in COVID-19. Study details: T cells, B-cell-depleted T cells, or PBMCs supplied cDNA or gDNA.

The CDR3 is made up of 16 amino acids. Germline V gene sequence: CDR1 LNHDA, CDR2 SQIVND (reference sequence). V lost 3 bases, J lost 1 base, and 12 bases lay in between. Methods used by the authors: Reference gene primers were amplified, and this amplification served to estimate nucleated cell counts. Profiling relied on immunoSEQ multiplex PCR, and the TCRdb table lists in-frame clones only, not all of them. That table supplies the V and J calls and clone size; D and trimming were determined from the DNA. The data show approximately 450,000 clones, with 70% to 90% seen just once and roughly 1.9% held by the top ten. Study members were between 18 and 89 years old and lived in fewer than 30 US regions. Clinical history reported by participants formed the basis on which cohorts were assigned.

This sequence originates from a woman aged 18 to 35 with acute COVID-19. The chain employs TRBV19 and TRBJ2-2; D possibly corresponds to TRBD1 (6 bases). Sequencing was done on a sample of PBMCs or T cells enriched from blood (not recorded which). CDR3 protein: CASSIFVTGNTGELFF. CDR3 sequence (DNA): TGTGCCAGTAGTATCTTTGTGACAGGGAACACCGGGGAGCTGTTTTTT.